This paragraph reports one T cell receptor (beta chain). Individuals aged roughly 18 to 100 years were recruited from about two dozen US areas. Membership in each cohort depended on participant-reported clinical history. This sample is drawn from a study of blood T cell repertoires in COVID-19. Study-level background: T cells, B-cell-depleted T cells, or PBMCs provided the cDNA or gDNA that served as material.

TCRdb keeps only in-frame clones here, not all; method: immunoSEQ multiplex PCR. The sample consists of 300,000 to 350,000 clones, around nine tenths of them appearing once. The TCR originated in a young man who had recovered from COVID-19. Sample: PBMCs or T cells enriched from blood (not recorded which).

This CDR3 is CASSLDMAATNEKLFF. CDR3 sequence (DNA): TGTGCCAGCAGCTTGGATATGGCTGCAACTAATGAAAAACTGTTTTTT. This rearrangement joins TRBV5-6 to TRBJ1-4; D uncertain. The CDR3 is made up of 16 amino acids. From germline, CDR1 is SGHDT and CDR2 YYEEEE. V lost 0 bases, J lost 0 bases, and 9 bases lay in between.